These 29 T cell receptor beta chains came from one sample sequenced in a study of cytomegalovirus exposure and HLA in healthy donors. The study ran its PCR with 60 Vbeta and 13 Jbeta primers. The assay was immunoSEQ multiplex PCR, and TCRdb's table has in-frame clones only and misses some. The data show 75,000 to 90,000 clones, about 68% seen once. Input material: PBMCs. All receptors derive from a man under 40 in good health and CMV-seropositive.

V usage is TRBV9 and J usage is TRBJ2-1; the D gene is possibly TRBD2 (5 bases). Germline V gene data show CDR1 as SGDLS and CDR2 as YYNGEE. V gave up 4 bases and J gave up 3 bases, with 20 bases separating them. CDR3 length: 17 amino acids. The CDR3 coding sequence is TGTGCCAGCAGCTCCTCCCGAAGCGGTGGGGACTACAATGAGCAGTTCTTC. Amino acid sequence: CASSSSRSGGDYNEQFF.

The CDR3 region has the DNA TGTGCCAGCAGCGAGGCGGCAACTAATGAAAAACTGTTTTTT. Its translation is CASSEAATNEKLFF. This chain connects TRBV5-4 to TRBJ1-4; D unclear. With 4 bases removed from V and 0 bases from J, the gap between germline ends came to 7 bases. CDR3 length: 14 amino acids. The germline CDR1 and CDR2 sequences are SGHNT and YYREEE (reference sequence).

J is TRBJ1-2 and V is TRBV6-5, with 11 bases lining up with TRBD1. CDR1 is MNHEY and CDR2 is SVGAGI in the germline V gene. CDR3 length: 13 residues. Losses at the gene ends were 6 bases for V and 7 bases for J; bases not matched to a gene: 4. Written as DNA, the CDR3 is TGTGCCAGCAGCCCGGGACAGGGGGGTGGCTACACCTTC. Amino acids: CASSPGQGGGYTF.

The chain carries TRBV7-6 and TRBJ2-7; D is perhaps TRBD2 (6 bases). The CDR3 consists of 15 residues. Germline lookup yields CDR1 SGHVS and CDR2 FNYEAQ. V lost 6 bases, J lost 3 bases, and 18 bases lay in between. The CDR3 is CASSTGVEGSYEQYF. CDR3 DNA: TGTGCCAGCAGTACCGGAGTGGAGGGTAGCTACGAGCAGTACTTC.

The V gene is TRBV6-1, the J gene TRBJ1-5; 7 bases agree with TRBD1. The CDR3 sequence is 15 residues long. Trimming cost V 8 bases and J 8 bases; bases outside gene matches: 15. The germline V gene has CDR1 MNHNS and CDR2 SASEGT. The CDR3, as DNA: TGTGCCAGCGCGCGTATTACAGGGGCGGATGAGCCCCAGCATTTT. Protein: CASARITGADEPQHF.

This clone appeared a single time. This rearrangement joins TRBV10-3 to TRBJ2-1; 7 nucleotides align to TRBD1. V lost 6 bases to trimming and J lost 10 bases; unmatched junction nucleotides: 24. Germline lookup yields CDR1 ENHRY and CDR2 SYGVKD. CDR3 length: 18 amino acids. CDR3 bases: TGTGCCATCAGCGACTCCACCGGGACAGCCGTCGCACATGGAGAGCAGTTCTTC. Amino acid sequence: CAISDSTGTAVAHGEQFF.

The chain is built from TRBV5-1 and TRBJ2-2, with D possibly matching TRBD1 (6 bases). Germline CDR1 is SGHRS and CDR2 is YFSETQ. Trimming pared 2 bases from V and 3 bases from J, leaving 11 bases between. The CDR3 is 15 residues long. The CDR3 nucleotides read TGCGCCAGCAGCTTAGCAGGGGTAGACACCGGGGAGCTGTTTTTT. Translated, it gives CASSLAGVDTGELFF.

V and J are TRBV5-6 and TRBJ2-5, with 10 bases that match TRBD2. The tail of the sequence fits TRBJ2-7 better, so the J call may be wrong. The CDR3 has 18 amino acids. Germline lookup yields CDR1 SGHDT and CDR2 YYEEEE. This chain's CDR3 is CASSLRPSGGRTSYEQYF. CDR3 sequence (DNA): TGTGCCAGCAGCTTGAGGCCTAGCGGGGGCCGAACCTCCTACGAGCAGTACTTC.

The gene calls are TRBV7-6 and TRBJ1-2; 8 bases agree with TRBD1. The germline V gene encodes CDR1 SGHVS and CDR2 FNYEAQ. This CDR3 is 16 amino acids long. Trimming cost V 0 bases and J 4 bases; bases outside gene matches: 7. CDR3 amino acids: CASSLAQGARSYGYTF. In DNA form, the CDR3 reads TGTGCCAGCAGCTTAGCGCAGGGGGCGCGTAGCTATGGCTACACCTTC.

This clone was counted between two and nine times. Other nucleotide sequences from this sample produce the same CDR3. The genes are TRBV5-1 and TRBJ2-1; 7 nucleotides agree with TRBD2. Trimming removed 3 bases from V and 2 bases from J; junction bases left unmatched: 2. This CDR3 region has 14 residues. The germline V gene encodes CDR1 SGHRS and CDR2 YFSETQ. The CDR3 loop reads CASSSSGAYNEQFF. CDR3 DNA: TGCGCCAGCAGCTCAAGCGGGGCCTACAATGAGCAGTTCTTC.

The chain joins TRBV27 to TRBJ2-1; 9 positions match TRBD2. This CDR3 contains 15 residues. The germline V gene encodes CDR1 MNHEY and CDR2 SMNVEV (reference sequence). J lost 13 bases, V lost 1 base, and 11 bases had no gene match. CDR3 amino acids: CASSLFSGLASIQFF. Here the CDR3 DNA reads TGTGCCAGCAGTTTATTTTCAGGACTAGCGAGCATCCAGTTCTTC.

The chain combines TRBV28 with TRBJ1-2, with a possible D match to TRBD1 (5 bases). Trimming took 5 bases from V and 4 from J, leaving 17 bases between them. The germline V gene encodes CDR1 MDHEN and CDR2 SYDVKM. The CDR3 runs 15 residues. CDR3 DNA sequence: TGTGCCAGCAGTCCTGCGTCCGGGGGACTCTATGGCTACACCTTC. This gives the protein CASSPASGGLYGYTF.

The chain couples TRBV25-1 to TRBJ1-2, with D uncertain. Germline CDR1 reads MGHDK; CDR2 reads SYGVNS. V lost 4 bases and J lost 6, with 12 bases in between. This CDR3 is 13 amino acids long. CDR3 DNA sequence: TGTGCCAGCAGTGCGGGATATCTTAATGGCTACACCTTC. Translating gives CASSAGYLNGYTF.

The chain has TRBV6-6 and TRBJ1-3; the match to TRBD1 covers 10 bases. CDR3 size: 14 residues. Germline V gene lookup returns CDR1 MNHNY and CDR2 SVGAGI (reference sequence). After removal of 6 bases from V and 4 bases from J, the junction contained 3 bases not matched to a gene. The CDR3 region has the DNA TGTGCCAGCAGCCGGGACAGGGGAGGAAACACCATATATTTT. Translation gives CASSRDRGGNTIYF.

The CDR3: CASSYGTGTYEQYF. The CDR3 region has the DNA TGTGCCAGCAGTTACGGGACAGGGACTTACGAGCAGTACTTC. The chain recombines TRBV6-5 with TRBJ2-7; 9 bases align to TRBD1. This CDR3 is built from 14 residues. V was pared by 2 bases and J by 4 bases, with 3 bases of the junction left unmatched. Germline loops: CDR1 MNHEY, CDR2 SVGAGI.

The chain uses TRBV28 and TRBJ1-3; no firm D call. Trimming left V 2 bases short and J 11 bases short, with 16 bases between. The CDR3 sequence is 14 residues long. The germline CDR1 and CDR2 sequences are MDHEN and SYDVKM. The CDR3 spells CASSLVIAGSAIYF. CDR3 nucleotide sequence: TGTGCCAGCAGTTTAGTGATTGCGGGATCTGCCATATATTTT.

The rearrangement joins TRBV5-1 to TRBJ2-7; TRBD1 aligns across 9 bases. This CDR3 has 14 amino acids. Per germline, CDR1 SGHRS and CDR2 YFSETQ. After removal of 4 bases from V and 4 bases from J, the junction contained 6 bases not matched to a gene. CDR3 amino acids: CASSLGQGLYEQYF. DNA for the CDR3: TGCGCCAGCAGCCTGGGACAGGGCTTATACGAGCAGTACTTC.

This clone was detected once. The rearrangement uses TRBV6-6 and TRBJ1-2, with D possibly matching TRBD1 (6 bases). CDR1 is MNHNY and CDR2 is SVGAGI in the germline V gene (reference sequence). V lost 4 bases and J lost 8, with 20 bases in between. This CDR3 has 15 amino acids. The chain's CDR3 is CASSSTDAGAKGYTF. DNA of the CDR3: TGTGCCAGCAGTTCCACCGACGCGGGGGCTAAAGGCTACACCTTC.

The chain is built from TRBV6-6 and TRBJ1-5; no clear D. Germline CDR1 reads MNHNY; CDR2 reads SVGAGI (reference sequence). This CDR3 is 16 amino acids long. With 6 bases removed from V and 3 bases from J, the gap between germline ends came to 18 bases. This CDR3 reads CASRDTERAVNQPQHF. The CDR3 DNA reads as TGTGCCAGCAGGGATACCGAGAGGGCAGTCAATCAGCCCCAGCATTTT.

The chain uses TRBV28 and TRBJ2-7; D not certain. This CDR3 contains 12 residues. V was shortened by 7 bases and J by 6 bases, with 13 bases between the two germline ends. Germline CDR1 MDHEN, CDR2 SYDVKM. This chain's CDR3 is CASNPSVGEQYF. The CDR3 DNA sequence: TGTGCCAGCAATCCCTCGGTTGGCGAGCAGTACTTC.

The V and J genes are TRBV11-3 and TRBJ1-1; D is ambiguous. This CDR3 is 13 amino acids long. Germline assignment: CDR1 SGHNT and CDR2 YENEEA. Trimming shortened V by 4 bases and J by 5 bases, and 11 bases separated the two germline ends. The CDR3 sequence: CASSSSGWTEAFF. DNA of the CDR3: TGTGCCAGCAGCTCCTCGGGTTGGACTGAAGCTTTCTTT.

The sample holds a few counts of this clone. The CDR3 nucleotides read TGTGCCAGTAGTACTGTCTCAGGGGGCGAAGCTTTCTTT. Translated, it gives CASSTVSGGEAFF. The chain carries TRBV19 and TRBJ1-1; 8 nucleotides align to TRBD1. After removal of 4 bases from V and 8 bases from J, the junction contained 6 bases not matched to a gene. Looked up from germline, CDR1 is LNHDA and CDR2 is SQIVND (reference sequence). The CDR3 loop spans 13 amino acids.

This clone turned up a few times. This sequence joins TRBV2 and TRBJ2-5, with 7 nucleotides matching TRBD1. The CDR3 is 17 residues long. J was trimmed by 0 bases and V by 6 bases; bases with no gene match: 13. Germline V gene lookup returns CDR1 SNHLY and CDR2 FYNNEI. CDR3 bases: TGTGCCAGCAGGGATATACAGGGGAGTGGGTACCAAGAGACCCAGTACTTC. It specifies CASRDIQGSGYQETQYF.

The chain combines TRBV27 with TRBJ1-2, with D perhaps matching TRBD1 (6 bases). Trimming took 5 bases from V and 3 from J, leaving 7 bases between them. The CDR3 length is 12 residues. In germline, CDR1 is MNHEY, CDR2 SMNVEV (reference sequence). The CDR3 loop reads CASSPGDYGYTF. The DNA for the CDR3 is TGTGCCAGCAGTCCAGGGGACTATGGCTACACCTTC.

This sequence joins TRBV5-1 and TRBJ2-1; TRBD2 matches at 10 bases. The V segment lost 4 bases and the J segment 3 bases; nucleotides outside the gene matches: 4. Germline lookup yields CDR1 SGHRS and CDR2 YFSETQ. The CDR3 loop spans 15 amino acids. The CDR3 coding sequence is TGCGCCAGCAGCACCGGACTAGCGGTCTACAATGAGCAGTTCTTC. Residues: CASSTGLAVYNEQFF.

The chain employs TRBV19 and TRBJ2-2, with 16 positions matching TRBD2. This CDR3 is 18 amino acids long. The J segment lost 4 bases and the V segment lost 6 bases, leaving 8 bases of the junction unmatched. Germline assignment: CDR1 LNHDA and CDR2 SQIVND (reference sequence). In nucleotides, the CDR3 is TGTGCCAGTAGAGGGACTAGCGGGGGGGGAAGAACCACCGGGGAGCTGTTTTTT. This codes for CASRGTSGGGRTTGELFF.

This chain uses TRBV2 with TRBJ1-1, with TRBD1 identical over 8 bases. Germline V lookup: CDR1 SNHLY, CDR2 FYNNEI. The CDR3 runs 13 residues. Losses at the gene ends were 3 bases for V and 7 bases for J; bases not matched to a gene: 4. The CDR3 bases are TGTGCCAGCAGTGACAGGGGGCAGGATGAAGCTTTCTTT. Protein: CASSDRGQDEAFF.

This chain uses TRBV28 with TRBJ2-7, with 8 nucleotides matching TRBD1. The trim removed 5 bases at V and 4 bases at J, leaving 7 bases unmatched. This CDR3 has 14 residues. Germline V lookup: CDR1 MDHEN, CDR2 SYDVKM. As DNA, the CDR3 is TGTGCCAGCAGTGCTTCGGACAGGGCGTACGAGCAGTACTTC. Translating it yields CASSASDRAYEQYF.

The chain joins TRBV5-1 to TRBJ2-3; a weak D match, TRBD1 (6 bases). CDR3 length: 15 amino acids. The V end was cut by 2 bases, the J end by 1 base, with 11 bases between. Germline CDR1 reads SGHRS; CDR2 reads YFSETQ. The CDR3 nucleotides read TGCGCCAGCAGCTTTGGGCCAGGGGGCACAGATACGCAGTATTTT. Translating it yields CASSFGPGGTDTQYF.